These T cell receptor beta chains were read from a single sample in a study of cytomegalovirus exposure and HLA in healthy donors. Libraries were prepared by immunoSEQ multiplex PCR; TCRdb keeps only in-frame clonotypes and omits some of them. There are roughly 100,000 clones in the sample; 64% occur only once, and 2.5% to 3.5% lies in the top ten. The sample consisted of PBMCs. The source of these receptors is a man aged 55 to 70 in good health and CMV-seronegative. The CDR3 runs from the conserved cysteine through the conserved F or W. Each record gives: clone size, J gene, CDR3 length, V gene, D gene, CDR3 DNA, CDR3 protein. A D gene is named only where the DNA matches it firmly. For some rows the clone size is stated as once, few or many, or as a class when expanded; others skip it.

abundance: -
j_gene: TRBJ2-5
len: 13
v_gene: TRBV7-2
d_gene: -
CDR3nt: TGTGCCAGCAGCGGTATGACAGGAGAGACCCAGTACTTC
CDR3aa: CASSGMTGETQYF

abundance: few
j_gene: TRBJ1-3
len: 15
v_gene: TRBV7-8
d_gene: -
CDR3nt: TGTGCCAGCAGCTCGGACAGTAACTCTGGAAACACCATATATTTT
CDR3aa: CASSSDSNSGNTIYF

abundance: -
j_gene: TRBJ1-6
len: 14
v_gene: TRBV19
d_gene: -
CDR3nt: TGTGCCAGTAGTATAGAGGGCAGGGATTCACCCCTCCACTTT
CDR3aa: CASSIEGRDSPLHF

abundance: few
j_gene: TRBJ1-1
len: 14
v_gene: TRBV5-6
d_gene: TRBD1
CDR3nt: TGTGCCAGCAGGGCGACAGGGACAAACACTGAAGCTTTCTTT
CDR3aa: CASRATGTNTEAFF

abundance: few
j_gene: TRBJ2-7
len: 13
v_gene: TRBV13
d_gene: TRBD1
CDR3nt: TGTGCCAGCAGGGATGGGGGGACAGGGCTGCAGTACTTC
CDR3aa: CASRDGGTGLQYF

abundance: -
j_gene: TRBJ1-1
len: 15
v_gene: TRBV7-9
d_gene: -
CDR3nt: TGTGCCAGCAGCTTAGCTCGGTTTTTGAACACTGAAGCTTTCTTT
CDR3aa: CASSLARFLNTEAFF

abundance: few
j_gene: TRBJ2-7
len: 14
v_gene: TRBV6-5
d_gene: TRBD1
CDR3nt: TGTGCCAGCAGTTCCAGGACAGGGGACTACGAGCAGTACTTC
CDR3aa: CASSSRTGDYEQYF

abundance: once
j_gene: TRBJ1-2
len: 14
v_gene: TRBV25-1
d_gene: -
CDR3nt: TGTGCCAGCAGTGCAGATCGGACTAGCTATGGCTACACCTTC
CDR3aa: CASSADRTSYGYTF

abundance: -
j_gene: TRBJ1-4
len: 11
v_gene: TRBV28
d_gene: -
CDR3nt: TGTGCCAGCAGTTTCAGTGAAAAACTGTTTTTT
CDR3aa: CASSFSEKLFF

abundance: few
j_gene: TRBJ1-6
len: 18
v_gene: TRBV14
d_gene: TRBD1
CDR3nt: TGTGCCAGCAGCCAAAATGGGACAGGTATGGTCTATAATTCACCCCTCCACTTT
CDR3aa: CASSQNGTGMVYNSPLHF

abundance: -
j_gene: TRBJ2-2
len: 15
v_gene: TRBV13
d_gene: -
CDR3nt: TGTGCCAGCCGCAAGATAACGGCGAACACCGGGGAGCTGTTTTTT
CDR3aa: CASRKITANTGELFF

abundance: -
j_gene: TRBJ1-2
len: 15
v_gene: TRBV5-4
d_gene: TRBD1
CDR3nt: TGTGCCAGCAGACGGGAAGCAGGGGGAAACTATGGCTACACCTTC
CDR3aa: CASRREAGGNYGYTF

abundance: -
j_gene: TRBJ1-5
len: 16
v_gene: TRBV2
d_gene: TRBD1
CDR3nt: TGTGCCAGCAGACCGGGACAGAGTACCTACAATCAGCCCCAGCATTTT
CDR3aa: CASRPGQSTYNQPQHF

abundance: few
j_gene: TRBJ2-1
len: 16
v_gene: TRBV25-1
d_gene: -
CDR3nt: TGTGCCAGCAGTGAATCGGGGACACACCTATACAATGAGCAGTTCTTC
CDR3aa: CASSESGTHLYNEQFF

abundance: -
j_gene: TRBJ1-3
len: 14
v_gene: TRBV2
d_gene: -
CDR3nt: TGCGCCAGAGCGGCCGGCAGCTCTGGAAACACCATATATTTT
CDR3aa: CARAAGSSGNTIYF

abundance: few
j_gene: TRBJ1-5
len: 15
v_gene: TRBV7-9
d_gene: -
CDR3nt: TGTGCCAGCAGCTTAGAGGAGGGTAGCAATCAGCCCCAGCATTTT
CDR3aa: CASSLEEGSNQPQHF

abundance: -
j_gene: TRBJ1-5
len: 14
v_gene: TRBV5-1
d_gene: -
CDR3nt: TGCGCCAGCAGCTTAGACGGGGGCAATCAGCCCCAGCATTTT
CDR3aa: CASSLDGGNQPQHF

abundance: -
j_gene: TRBJ2-3
len: 15
v_gene: TRBV4-1
d_gene: TRBD2
CDR3nt: TGCGCCAGCAGCCGAGCGGGGACTGACGGAGATACGCAGTATTTT
CDR3aa: CASSRAGTDGDTQYF

abundance: -
j_gene: TRBJ1-1
len: 15
v_gene: TRBV5-1
d_gene: -
CDR3nt: TGCGCCAGCAGCTTGATAGGGGCCGGGAACACTGAAGCTTTCTTT
CDR3aa: CASSLIGAGNTEAFF

abundance: -
j_gene: TRBJ2-6
len: 15
v_gene: TRBV5-1
d_gene: -
CDR3nt: TGCGCCAGCAGCCCCGACAGCTCTGGGGCCAACGTCCTGACTTTC
CDR3aa: CASSPDSSGANVLTF

abundance: -
j_gene: TRBJ2-5
len: 15
v_gene: TRBV6-5
d_gene: -
CDR3nt: TGTGCCAGCAGTCATCCTATAGCGGACCAAGAGACCCAGTACTTC
CDR3aa: CASSHPIADQETQYF

abundance: -
j_gene: TRBJ2-5
len: 13
v_gene: TRBV29-1
d_gene: -
CDR3nt: TGCAGCGTGGATGGGGGGACCCAAGAGACCCAGTACTTC
CDR3aa: CSVDGGTQETQYF

abundance: -
j_gene: TRBJ2-7
len: 15
v_gene: TRBV7-2
d_gene: TRBD1
CDR3nt: TGTGCCAGCAGCTTAACGGGACAGGACCCTTACGAGCAGTACTTC
CDR3aa: CASSLTGQDPYEQYF

abundance: few
j_gene: TRBJ2-7
len: 14
v_gene: TRBV25-1
d_gene: -
CDR3nt: TGTGCCAGCAGTGACCCAAAGGGACTCTACGAGCAGTACTTC
CDR3aa: CASSDPKGLYEQYF

abundance: -
j_gene: TRBJ2-5
len: 17
v_gene: TRBV25-1
d_gene: TRBD2
CDR3nt: TGTGCCAGCTCAAAGGGGCCTAGCGGGATGAGAGGAGAGACCCAGTACTTC
CDR3aa: CASSKGPSGMRGETQYF

abundance: few
j_gene: TRBJ2-7
len: 14
v_gene: TRBV25-1
d_gene: -
CDR3nt: TGTGCCAGCAGTGAAGAGAGGGATGCGTACGAGCAGTACTTC
CDR3aa: CASSEERDAYEQYF

abundance: -
j_gene: TRBJ2-2
len: 18
v_gene: TRBV7-2
d_gene: TRBD2
CDR3nt: TGTGCCAGCAGCTTATTAGGGGGACTAGCGGCGGGGGCCGGGGAGCTGTTTTTT
CDR3aa: CASSLLGGLAAGAGELFF

abundance: -
j_gene: TRBJ2-5
len: 15
v_gene: TRBV19
d_gene: TRBD2
CDR3nt: TGTGCCAGTAGTAGACTAGCGGGGGGGCCAAAGACCCAGTACTTC
CDR3aa: CASSRLAGGPKTQYF

abundance: -
j_gene: TRBJ2-2
len: 20
v_gene: TRBV2
d_gene: -
CDR3nt: TGTGCCAGCAGTGTTTCCGCTAGTCGCGGGGGCGATATGGGCTCCGGGGAGCTGTTTTTT
CDR3aa: CASSVSASRGGDMGSGELFF

abundance: -
j_gene: TRBJ1-5
len: 11
v_gene: TRBV6-5
d_gene: -
CDR3nt: TGTGCCACAGGGTGGAGTCAGCCCCAGCATTTT
CDR3aa: CATGWSQPQHF

abundance: -
j_gene: TRBJ2-2
len: 12
v_gene: TRBV10-1
d_gene: -
CDR3nt: TGCGCCAGCAGTCTCCCCGGGGGGGAGCTGTTTTTT
CDR3aa: CASSLPGGELFF

abundance: -
j_gene: TRBJ2-3
len: 18
v_gene: TRBV19
d_gene: TRBD2
CDR3nt: TGTGCCAGTAGTAAGGGACTAGCGGGAGGGCCTGGCACAGATACGCAGTATTTT
CDR3aa: CASSKGLAGGPGTDTQYF

abundance: -
j_gene: TRBJ2-7
len: 16
v_gene: TRBV7-9
d_gene: TRBD2
CDR3nt: TGTTCCAGCAGCGCCGACGGGGGGAGGGTCTCCTACGAGCAGTACTTC
CDR3aa: CSSSADGGRVSYEQYF

abundance: -
j_gene: TRBJ1-2
len: 14
v_gene: TRBV6-6
d_gene: -
CDR3nt: TGTGCCAGCAGTTACTCGGCACTAAACTATGGCTACACCTTC
CDR3aa: CASSYSALNYGYTF

abundance: -
j_gene: TRBJ1-2
len: 14
v_gene: TRBV5-1
d_gene: -
CDR3nt: TGCGCCAGCAGCTTGGGCCCGAGCTTATATGGCTACACCTTC
CDR3aa: CASSLGPSLYGYTF

abundance: once
j_gene: TRBJ1-1
len: 14
v_gene: TRBV5-1
d_gene: TRBD1
CDR3nt: TGCGCCAGCAGCCTAGGGACAGGGGACACTGAAGCTTTCTTT
CDR3aa: CASSLGTGDTEAFF

abundance: -
j_gene: TRBJ1-3
len: 13
v_gene: TRBV5-1
d_gene: -
CDR3nt: TGCGCCAGCAGCTTGACAGGGGGAAACACCATATATTTT
CDR3aa: CASSLTGGNTIYF

abundance: many
j_gene: TRBJ2-1
len: 16
v_gene: TRBV10-3
d_gene: TRBD1
CDR3nt: TGTGCCATCAGTGCTACTAGGGGGACAGGGACCAGTGAGCAGTTCTTC
CDR3aa: CAISATRGTGTSEQFF

abundance: few
j_gene: TRBJ1-6
len: 11
v_gene: TRBV5-6
d_gene: -
CDR3nt: TGTGCCAGCAGCTTGGAGGGGCCCCTCCACTTT
CDR3aa: CASSLEGPLHF

abundance: -
j_gene: TRBJ1-6
len: 15
v_gene: TRBV2
d_gene: -
CDR3nt: TGTGCCAGCAGGGGCACAGGCGAAGGGAATTCACCCCTCCACTTT
CDR3aa: CASRGTGEGNSPLHF

abundance: -
j_gene: TRBJ2-3
len: 15
v_gene: TRBV9
d_gene: -
CDR3nt: TGTGCCAGCAGCTATAATGCGGATAGCACAGATACGCAGTATTTT
CDR3aa: CASSYNADSTDTQYF